These 8 T cell receptor beta chains came from one sample sequenced in a study of PD-1 blockade in classical Hodgkin lymphoma. As for time point: newly diagnosed, previously untreated cHL patient sample. Assay used: immunoSEQ multiplex PCR; TCRdb lists only in-frame clones, some missing. In the table there are over 60,000 clones, about 93% of which are singletons. Sequences were obtained from peripheral blood mononuclear cells (PBMCs). The receptors were sampled from a human donor with classical Hodgkin lymphoma.

V and J are TRBV30 and TRBJ2-6; D is unresolved. From germline, CDR1 is GTSNPN and CDR2 SVGIG (reference sequence). This CDR3 is 12 amino acids long. The CDR3 loop reads CTFLVGANVLTF. The CDR3 region has the DNA TGTACCTTTCTAGTTGGGGCCAACGTCCTGACTTTC.

This clone was detected once. The gene calls are TRBV10-1 and TRBJ2-6; 11 bases align to TRBD1. The CDR3 length is 17 residues. With V trimmed by 6 bases and J by 2 bases, 6 bases remained unmatched. Germline CDR1 and CDR2: WNHNN and SYGVQD (reference sequence). The DNA of the CDR3 is TGCGCCAGCAGCCGGGACAGGGGGGTGACTGGGGCCAACGTCCTGACTTTC. This codes for CASSRDRGVTGANVLTF.

The chain couples TRBV28 to TRBJ2-3; D is unresolved. The CDR3 consists of 13 residues. Germline CDR1 is MDHEN and CDR2 is SYDVKM. V dropped 5 bases and J dropped 4 bases, with 10 bases sitting between them. CDR3 loop: CASSVVAPDTQYF. The DNA for the CDR3 is TGTGCCAGCAGTGTCGTGGCCCCAGATACGCAGTATTTT.

The chain recombines TRBV5-4 with TRBJ1-1, with D hard to call. The CDR3 covers 15 residues. Between the trimmed V and J ends, which lost 0 bases and 0 bases, there was a span of 9 bases. Germline values: CDR1 SGHNT, CDR2 YYREEE (reference sequence). CDR3 sequence: CASSLALGVNTEAFF. The CDR3 DNA follows: TGTGCCAGCAGCTTGGCCCTCGGGGTGAACACTGAAGCTTTCTTT.

This chain uses TRBV2 with TRBJ2-7; tentatively, D is TRBD2 (5 bases). V gave up 4 bases and J gave up 3 bases, with 10 bases separating them. CDR3 length: 13 amino acids. Looked up from germline, CDR1 is SNHLY and CDR2 is FYNNEI. DNA for the CDR3: TGTGCCAGCAGTGGGGAGATATACTACGAGCAGTACTTC. Amino acid sequence: CASSGEIYYEQYF.

The chain employs TRBV7-6 and TRBJ2-5, with no clear D. Trimming removed 3 bases at V and 0 bases at J, with 5 bases between. Germline V gives CDR1 SGHVS, CDR2 FNYEAQ. The CDR3 spans 13 residues. Here the CDR3 reads CASSFSNQETQYF. The CDR3 DNA sequence: TGTGCCAGCAGCTTTTCAAACCAAGAGACCCAGTACTTC.

Concerning this clone itself: Other DNA sequences within the sample encode an identical CDR3. The genes are TRBV27 and TRBJ1-2; the D is unclear. This CDR3 comprises 13 residues. The germline V gene encodes CDR1 MNHEY and CDR2 SMNVEV (reference sequence). V lost 0 bases to trimming and J lost 7 bases, with 9 bases between them. This CDR3 reads CASSLSGGGGYTF. The CDR3 bases are TGTGCCAGCAGTTTATCGGGAGGAGGTGGCTACACCTTC.

V is TRBV6-1 and J is TRBJ2-3; TRBD2 aligns across 8 bases. Germline CDR1 and CDR2: MNHNS and SASEGT. V gave up 5 bases and J gave up 4 bases; unmatched junction bases: 8. This CDR3 is built from 15 residues. CDR3 coding DNA: TGTGCCAGCAGTCTGAGCGGGGGCAAATCAGATACGCAGTATTTT. As protein: CASSLSGGKSDTQYF.